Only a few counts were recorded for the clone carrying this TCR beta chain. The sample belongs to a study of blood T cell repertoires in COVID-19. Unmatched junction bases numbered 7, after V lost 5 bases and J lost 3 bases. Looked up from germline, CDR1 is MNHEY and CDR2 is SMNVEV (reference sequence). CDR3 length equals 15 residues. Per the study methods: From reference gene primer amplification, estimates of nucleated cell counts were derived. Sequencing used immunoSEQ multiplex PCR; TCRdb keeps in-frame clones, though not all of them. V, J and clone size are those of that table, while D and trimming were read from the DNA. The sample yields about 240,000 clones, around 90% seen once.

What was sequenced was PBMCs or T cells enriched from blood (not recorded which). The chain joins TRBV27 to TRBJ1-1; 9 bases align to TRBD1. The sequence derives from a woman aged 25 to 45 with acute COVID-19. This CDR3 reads CASSPLQGADTEAFF. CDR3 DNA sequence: TGTGCCAGCAGTCCGTTACAGGGGGCGGACACTGAAGCTTTCTTT.